Below are 10 T cell receptor beta chains sequenced from a single sample in a study of shared clonotypes between healthy human individuals (dated by TCRdb to 2018 to 2020). CD8 naive samples were obtained by positive selection for CCR7 among CD45RO-negative cells, yielding a CD45RA+CCR7+ population from which TemRA cells were excluded. The library was prepared using the immunoSEQ multiplex PCR assay. TCRdb limited this immuneACCESS table to in-frame rearrangements with V and J called. A share of clones is missing; checked studies link under half to unresolved V genes, and the rest is unexplained. For this sample there are around 1,900,000 clones; roughly 95% appear just once. Clones ranked in the top ten supply over 1.5% of the sample. The sample consisted of naive CD8+ T cells from PBMCs. The sample's cell subset or site label, in plain terms: CD45RA+CCR7+. These receptor sequences come from a man aged 18 to 29 in good health. Some clones in this sample may be carry-over from other donors' samples.

In this sample, this clone turned up a few times. The chain uses TRBV5-1 and TRBJ1-1; D unclear. The CDR3 consists of 15 residues. V was cut by 3 bases and J by 0 bases, with 12 bases left in between. Germline CDR1 reads SGHRS; CDR2 reads YFSETQ. The CDR3 sequence is CASSSYRDMNTEAFF. The DNA of the CDR3 is TGCGCCAGCAGCTCGTACAGAGATATGAACACTGAAGCTTTCTTT.

This chain uses TRBV6-5 with TRBJ1-5; D is unresolved. CDR1 and CDR2 (germline): MNHEY, SVGAGI. The ends were cut back, 6 bases at V and 3 bases at J, with 12 bases in the middle. This CDR3 spans 14 amino acids. The DNA for the CDR3 is TGTGCCAGCAGGGCGGACGGCCTCAATCAGCCCCAGCATTTT. Protein: CASRADGLNQPQHF.

The V gene is TRBV5-6, the J gene TRBJ2-7, with 7 bases aligning to TRBD1. CDR3 length equals 14 residues. Germline V gene sequence: CDR1 SGHDT, CDR2 YYEEEE. Trimming cost V 3 bases and J 1 base; bases outside gene matches: 4. The CDR3 DNA is TGTGCCAGCAGCTCCGGACAGGTTTCCTACGAGCAGTACTTC. Translation gives CASSSGQVSYEQYF.

The V gene is TRBV7-7, the J gene TRBJ2-1, with TRBD2 matching over 11 bases. V gave up 5 bases and J gave up 3 bases; unmatched junction bases: 3. The CDR3 length is 15 residues. The germline V gene has CDR1 SSHAT and CDR2 FNYEAQ (reference sequence). As DNA, the CDR3 is TGTGCCAGCAGCGGCGGGACTAGCGGCTACAATGAGCAGTTCTTC. It yields the protein CASSGGTSGYNEQFF.

In its sample, this clone was seen a few times. V is TRBV4-2 and J is TRBJ1-1; D ambiguous. The CDR3 has 14 residues. CDR1 LGHNA and CDR2 YNFKEQ come from the germline V gene. V lost 0 bases and J 0 bases, leaving 5 bases between the germline ends. The CDR3 region is CASSQDSLNTEAFF. The CDR3 DNA sequence: TGTGCCAGCAGCCAAGACAGCCTGAACACTGAAGCTTTCTTT.

The chain uses TRBV7-9 and TRBJ1-3; 7 bases are a match to TRBD1. CDR3 length: 17 residues. The trim removed 1 base at V and 1 base at J, leaving 7 bases unmatched. CDR1 and CDR2 (germline): SEHNR, FQNEAQ (reference sequence). Here the CDR3 reads CASSLEKGADSGNTIYF. The DNA of the CDR3 is TGTGCCAGCAGCTTAGAAAAGGGGGCGGATTCTGGAAACACCATATATTTT.

The chain links TRBV15 to TRBJ1-5, with a possible D match to TRBD1 (5 bases). The CDR3 sequence is 20 residues long. Germline CDR1 is LNHNV and CDR2 is YYDKDF (reference sequence). V gave up 0 bases and J gave up 0 bases, with 21 bases separating them. The CDR3 DNA follows: TGTGCCACCAGCAGAGATGTACGGCAGTTGGGGACTTATAGCAATCAGCCCCAGCATTTT. It is translated as CATSRDVRQLGTYSNQPQHF.

Of note for this clone: The sample contains more than one DNA sequence encoding this CDR3. The chain uses TRBV28 and TRBJ1-1; unclear D gene. Trimming shortened V by 4 bases and J by 2 bases, and 5 bases separated the two germline ends. The CDR3 runs to 12 residues. Germline V gives CDR1 MDHEN, CDR2 SYDVKM. The CDR3 spells CASSWVNTEAFF. The CDR3 DNA follows: TGTGCCAGCAGTTGGGTAAACACTGAAGCTTTCTTT.

This chain joins TRBV9 and TRBJ2-7, with 8 bases identical to TRBD1. Germline CDR1 reads SGDLS; CDR2 reads YYNGEE. This CDR3 has 14 amino acids. Trimming removed 2 bases from V and 5 bases from J; junction bases left unmatched: 6. The DNA for the CDR3 is TGTGCCAGCAGCGTTGCAGGGGGCGCCAACGAGCAGTACTTC. As protein: CASSVAGGANEQYF.

The chain couples TRBV28 to TRBJ2-3; possible D gene TRBD1, 7 bases. The germline V gene encodes CDR1 MDHEN and CDR2 SYDVKM. There are 16 residues in the CDR3. Trimming left V 4 bases short and J 5 bases short, with 19 bases between. The CDR3 sequence is CASSWGTGQEGDTQYF. CDR3 bases: TGTGCCAGCAGTTGGGGCACTGGACAGGAGGGAGATACGCAGTATTTT.